The 16 T cell receptor beta chains given below trace back to one sample, sequenced in a study of CD8 T cells in ankylosing spondylitis. TCRdb re-derived calls from the 5' RACE reads in MiXCR, one entry per CDR3 protein. The data hold 8,400 or so distinct CDR3 sequences, with around 4% observed a single time. Input material: blood, either unsorted or a sorted T cell fraction (not recorded which). These receptors all come from a female donor with ankylosing spondylitis or in good health (not recorded which).

The sample holds many counts of this clonotype. This chain links TRBV9 with TRBJ2-1, with 9 bases fitting TRBD2. Germline V gives CDR1 SGDLS, CDR2 YYNGEE. After removal of 2 bases from V and 5 bases from J, the junction contained 14 bases not matched to a gene. CDR3 size: 18 residues. This chain's CDR3 is CASSVWMDLRGGDNEQFF. In DNA, the CDR3 is TGTGCCAGCAGCGTTTGGATGGATCTGCGGGGGGGCGACAATGAGCAGTTCTTC.

This clonotype appeared many times. This chain links TRBV9 with TRBJ2-2, with 8 bases fitting TRBD1. Germline trimming cut 4 bases from V and 3 bases from J; bases unmatched to any gene: 11. Germline CDR1 reads SGDLS; CDR2 reads YYNGEE. The CDR3 totals 17 residues. The CDR3 loop reads CASSSQHRTGYTGELFF. The CDR3 DNA reads TGTGCCAGCAGCTCCCAACATCGGACAGGGTACACCGGGGAGCTGTTTTTT.

This clonotype occurred many times. The gene calls are TRBV9 and TRBJ2-7, with 7 bases matching TRBD1. This CDR3 contains 14 residues. Germline lookup yields CDR1 SGDLS and CDR2 YYNGEE. The J segment lost 3 bases and the V segment lost 0 bases, leaving 3 bases of the junction unmatched. CDR3 residues: CASSVAGTDYEQYF. CDR3 nucleotide sequence: TGTGCCAGCAGCGTAGCCGGGACAGACTACGAGCAGTACTTC.

This clonotype was recorded many times. The chain carries TRBV9 and TRBJ2-7; 9 bases agree with TRBD2. Trimming at V came to 0 bases and at J to 2 bases, leaving 3 bases not matched to a gene. The V gene's germline CDR1 is SGDLS and CDR2 YYNGEE. The CDR3 has 15 residues. The CDR3 DNA sequence: TGTGCCAGCAGCGTAGGCGGGGGGGGGGCCTACGAGCAGTACTTC. It is translated as CASSVGGGGAYEQYF.

Within the sample, this clonotype is medium-sized. V is TRBV9 and J is TRBJ2-1, with 7 bases fitting TRBD2. The junction had 10 bases not matched to a gene; V was cut back by 1 base and J by 6 bases. The germline gives CDR1 SGDLS, CDR2 YYNGEE. This CDR3 region has 16 residues. The CDR3 region has the DNA TGTGCCAGCAGCGTATGGGCTAGCGGAACCCGCAATGAGCAGTTCTTC. As protein: CASSVWASGTRNEQFF.

The table lists this clonotype with many counts. This chain joins TRBV9 and TRBJ1-4, with a possible D match to TRBD1 (5 bases). The CDR3 covers 15 residues. Trimming took 3 bases from V and 3 from J, leaving 12 bases between them. CDR1 SGDLS and CDR2 YYNGEE come from the germline V gene. CDR3 sequence (DNA): TGTGCCAGCAGCGCAAACCGGGACCCTAATGAAAAACTGTTTTTT. The encoded protein is CASSANRDPNEKLFF.

By proportion, this clonotype is medium-sized (0.01 to 0.1%). This chain connects TRBV9 to TRBJ2-7; TRBD1 matches at 9 bases. Germline CDR1 is SGDLS and CDR2 is YYNGEE. The CDR3 covers 15 residues. J was trimmed by 6 bases and V by 3 bases; bases with no gene match: 10. In DNA, the CDR3 is TGTGCCAGCAGCGGCCCAACCCGGGACAGGGTCGAGCAGTACTTC. Its translation is CASSGPTRDRVEQYF.

In its sample, this clonotype was seen many times. This chain links TRBV9 with TRBJ1-2, with D maybe TRBD1 (6 bases). This CDR3 contains 12 residues. Germline CDR1 reads SGDLS; CDR2 reads YYNGEE. Trimming took 6 bases from V and 8 from J, leaving 14 bases between them. The DNA of the CDR3 is TGTGCCAGCACCGCACAGGGTAACGGCTACACCTTC. Translation: CASTAQGNGYTF.

The chain has TRBV9 and TRBJ1-1; D is possibly TRBD1 (5 bases). From germline, CDR1 is SGDLS and CDR2 YYNGEE. The CDR3 is 16 residues long. Trimming left V 4 bases short and J 1 base short, with 17 bases between. CDR3 DNA sequence: TGTGCCAGCAGCTTCGAGGGGAGTGGGGGGAACACTGAAGCTTTCTTT. This sequence encodes CASSFEGSGGNTEAFF.

In its sample, this clonotype was seen a few times. The rearrangement uses TRBV9 and TRBJ2-3; tentatively, D is TRBD2 (6 bases). Germline CDR1 and CDR2: SGDLS and YYNGEE. Trimming took 3 bases from V and 6 from J, leaving 8 bases between them. The CDR3 is 12 residues long. DNA for the CDR3: TGTGCCAGCAGCGGAAGCGGGGATACGCAGTATTTT. As protein: CASSGSGDTQYF.

This clonotype was detected many times. This chain connects TRBV9 to TRBJ2-7, with TRBD1 as a possible D gene (5 bases). The germline CDR1 and CDR2 sequences are SGDLS and YYNGEE. The CDR3 extends over 15 amino acids. The V and J ends lost 0 bases and 2 bases respectively, with 12 bases between them. For the CDR3, the DNA is TGTGCCAGCAGCGTAGAGGTGGGGCCTACCTACGAGCAGTACTTC. Residues: CASSVEVGPTYEQYF.

At least ten counts were recorded for this clonotype. This chain joins TRBV11-2 and TRBJ2-6, with a tentative D call TRBD1 (6 bases). The CDR3 extends over 18 amino acids. Germline V gives CDR1 SGHAT, CDR2 FQNNGV. V was shortened by 0 bases and J by 0 bases, with 12 bases between the two germline ends. CDR3 loop: CASSLDRTGHSGANVLTF. CDR3 bases: TGTGCCAGCAGCTTAGATCGCACAGGGCACTCTGGGGCCAACGTCCTGACTTTC.

This clonotype occurred many times. The CDR3 loop reads CASSEDSSSYNEQFF. CDR3 nucleotide sequence: TGTGCCAGCAGCGAGGACAGCAGCTCCTACAATGAGCAGTTCTTC. V gene TRBV9 combines with J gene TRBJ2-1; TRBD1 might be the D (6 bases). CDR1 is SGDLS, CDR2 YYNGEE, per germline. The CDR3 totals 15 residues. V was clipped by 3 bases and J by 0 bases, with 10 bases between them.

This clonotype was detected ten times or more. This sequence joins TRBV9 and TRBJ2-7, with TRBD1 as a possible D gene (5 bases). The CDR3 has 15 residues. CDR1 is SGDLS and CDR2 is YYNGEE in the germline V gene. V dropped 4 bases and J dropped 1 base, with 15 bases sitting between them. CDR3 in amino acids: CASSPSGHKSYEQYF. CDR3 bases: TGTGCCAGCAGCCCCTCAGGACATAAGTCCTACGAGCAGTACTTC. The full variable domain, with the rest looked up from reference TRBV9 and TRBJ2-7, is DSGVTQTPKHLITATGQRVTLRCSPRSGDLSVYWYQQSLDQGLQFLIQYYNGEERAKGNILERFSAQQFPDLHSELNLSSLELGDSALYFCASSPSGHKSYEQYFGPGTRLTVT.

This clonotype was recorded many times. V usage is TRBV9 and J usage is TRBJ1-1; D is possibly TRBD1 (6 bases). The CDR3 runs 14 residues. V lost 4 bases to trimming and J lost 0 bases, with 10 bases between them. Germline-derived CDR1 and CDR2 are SGDLS and YYNGEE. This CDR3 is CASSRAGVNTEAFF. In nucleotides, the CDR3 is TGTGCCAGCAGCAGGGCAGGGGTGAACACTGAAGCTTTCTTT.

To note about this clonotype: Given a much more abundant clone one base away, this may be a read error. J is TRBJ2-7 and V is TRBV9, with D perhaps matching TRBD1 or TRBD2 (5 bases each). CDR3 length: 15 residues. Per germline, CDR1 SGDLS and CDR2 YYNGEE. The V and J ends lost 0 bases and 5 bases respectively, with 15 bases between them. The CDR3 nucleotides read TGTGCCAGCAGCGTAGATGGGGACGGAACTGACGAGCAGTACTTC. This sequence encodes CASSVDGDGTDEQYF.